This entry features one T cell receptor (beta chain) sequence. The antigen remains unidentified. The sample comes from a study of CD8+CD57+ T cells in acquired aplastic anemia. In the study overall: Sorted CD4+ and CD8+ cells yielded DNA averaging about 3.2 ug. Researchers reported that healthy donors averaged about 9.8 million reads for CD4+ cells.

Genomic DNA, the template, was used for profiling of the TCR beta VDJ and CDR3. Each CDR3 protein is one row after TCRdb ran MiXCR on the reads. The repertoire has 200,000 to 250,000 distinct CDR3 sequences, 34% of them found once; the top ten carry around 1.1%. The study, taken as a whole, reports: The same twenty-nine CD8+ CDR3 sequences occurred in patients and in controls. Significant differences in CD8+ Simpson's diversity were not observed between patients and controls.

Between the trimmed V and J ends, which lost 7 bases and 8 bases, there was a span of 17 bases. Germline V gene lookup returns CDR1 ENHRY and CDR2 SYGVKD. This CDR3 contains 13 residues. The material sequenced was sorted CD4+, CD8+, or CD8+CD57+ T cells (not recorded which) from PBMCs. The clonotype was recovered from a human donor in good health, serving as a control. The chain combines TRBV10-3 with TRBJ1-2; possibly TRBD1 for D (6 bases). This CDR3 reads CAITQDRSRGYTF. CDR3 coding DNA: TGTGCCATCACCCAGGACAGATCGCGGGGCTACACCTTC.